These 3 T cell receptor beta chains share one sample of origin, sequenced in a study of T cell responses to AZD1222 COVID-19 vaccine. This table comes from immunoSEQ multiplex PCR, and its TCRdb copy is limited to in-frame clones, with some not included. The table has 95,000 to 100,000 clones, about 89% seen once; the top ten hold more than 8.5%. Specimen: peripheral blood, collected 28 days after the second AZD1222 dose. These receptors were obtained from an adult who received the AZD1222 COVID-19 vaccine.

The chain uses TRBV7-3 and TRBJ2-3; tentative D call: TRBD2 (6 bases). CDR1 is SGHTA and CDR2 is FQGTGA in the germline V gene. The CDR3 has 15 residues. V lost 4 bases and J lost 6, with 17 bases in between. The chain's CDR3 is CASSSDRGLADTQYF. The CDR3 DNA follows: TGTGCCAGCAGCTCAGACAGAGGTCTAGCGGATACGCAGTATTTT.

This chain joins TRBV7-2 and TRBJ2-7; tentatively, D is TRBD2 (6 bases). Trimming removed 3 bases from V and 3 bases from J, with 12 bases in between. The germline V gene has CDR1 SGHTA and CDR2 FQGNSA. The CDR3 is 14 residues long. Written as DNA, the CDR3 is TGTGCCAGCAGCTTGGCGGTGGGGGGCTACGAGCAGTACTTC. Its protein product is CASSLAVGGYEQYF.

This clone appeared once. The genes are TRBV18 and TRBJ1-2; 12 nucleotides align to TRBD1. Trimming took 5 bases from V and 5 from J; bases not matched to a gene: 18. This CDR3 has 19 residues. Germline-derived CDR1 and CDR2 are KGHSH and LQKENI. DNA of the CDR3: TGTGCCAGCTCAGCTGCTTCGGGACAGGGGGCGCATCTCCCATATGGCTACACCTTC. It yields the protein CASSAASGQGAHLPYGYTF. Full variable domain (outside the CDR3, taken from reference TRBV18 and TRBJ1-2): NAGVMQNPRHLVRRRGQEARLRCSPMKGHSHVYWYRQLPEEGLKFMVYLQKENIIDESGMPKERFSAEFPKEGPSILRIQQVVRGDSAAYFCASSAASGQGAHLPYGYTFGSGTRLTVV.